A selection of T cell receptor beta chains follows, all from one sample in a study of control samples from healthy donors and cancer patients. TCRdb keeps only in-frame clones here, not all; method: immunoSEQ multiplex PCR. The repertoire consists of around 190,000 clones, with around 91% occurring once and the leading ten covering just over 1.4%. Sequenced sample: blood. The origin of the receptors is a woman between 45 and 60 years old in good health. Each CDR3 is given with its conserved first and last residue. A D gene is named only where the DNA matches it firmly. For some rows the clone size is stated as once, few or many, or as a class when expanded; others skip it.

clone_size,d_call,v_call,j_call,cdr3_aa,cdr3_nt
.,.,TRBV19,TRBJ2-3,CASSLDKRTQYF,TGTGCCAGTAGCCTGGACAAGAGGACGCAGTATTTT
.,TRBD2,TRBV29-1,TRBJ2-3,CSVGEGLAADTQYF,TGCAGCGTTGGGGAGGGGCTAGCAGCAGATACGCAGTATTTT
.,TRBD1,TRBV28,TRBJ2-7,CASRTGTATYEQYF,TGTGCCAGCAGGACCGGGACAGCTACCTACGAGCAGTACTTC
.,TRBD1,TRBV4-1,TRBJ1-5,CASSLGRGRYQPQHF,TGCGCCAGCAGCCTCGGGAGGGGGCGTTATCAGCCCCAGCATTTT
.,.,TRBV10-3,TRBJ2-5,CAITSRLDRPETQYF,TGTGCCATCACCTCCAGACTAGACCGACCGGAGACCCAGTACTTC
.,TRBD1,TRBV24-1,TRBJ2-1,CATSDPGQGFYNEQFF,TGTGCCACCAGTGACCCAGGACAGGGATTTTACAATGAGCAGTTCTTC
.,.,TRBV6-6,TRBJ2-1,CASSSQGWSYNEQFF,TGTGCCAGCAGTTCCCAGGGGTGGTCCTACAATGAGCAGTTCTTC
.,.,TRBV15,TRBJ1-4,CATSRDRGVEKLFF,TGTGCCACCAGCAGAGATCGAGGGGTCGAAAAACTGTTTTTT
.,.,TRBV5-1,TRBJ2-7,CASSFPLFVEQYF,TGCGCCAGCAGCTTTCCCCTCTTCGTCGAGCAGTACTTC
.,.,TRBV11-3,TRBJ2-5,CASSMGETQYF,TGTGCCAGCAGCATGGGGGAGACCCAGTACTTC
.,.,TRBV6-5,TRBJ1-5,CASRRAGTPRPQHF,TGTGCCAGCAGGCGAGCAGGTACGCCTCGGCCCCAGCATTTT
.,.,TRBV4-3,TRBJ2-3,CASSPRDRIPTDTQYF,TGCGCCAGCAGCCCGAGGGACCGAATTCCCACAGATACGCAGTATTTT
once,.,TRBV27,TRBJ1-1,CASSKGRGQPNTEAFF,TGTGCCAGCAGTAAAGGTCGCGGACAGCCCAACACTGAAGCTTTCTTT
.,.,TRBV6-5,TRBJ1-1,CASGPIGGTEAFF,TGTGCCAGCGGGCCAATTGGGGGCACTGAAGCTTTCTTT
.,TRBD1,TRBV5-5,TRBJ1-1,CASSQRQGADTEAFF,TGTGCCAGCAGTCAAAGACAGGGGGCTGACACTGAAGCTTTCTTT
.,.,TRBV10-3,TRBJ1-4,CAISEGQGFNEKLFF,TGTGCCATCAGTGAGGGGCAGGGGTTTAATGAAAAACTGTTTTTT
.,.,TRBV2,TRBJ1-6,CASSGVGRQNSPLHF,TGTGCCAGCAGTGGGGTGGGCAGACAAAATTCACCCCTCCACTTT
.,TRBD1,TRBV5-1,TRBJ2-3,CASSPGSGTGSDTQYF,TGCGCCAGCAGCCCAGGGTCCGGGACAGGGTCAGATACGCAGTATTTT
.,.,TRBV7-9,TRBJ2-7,CASTRTNYEQYF,TGTGCCAGCACTAGAACTAACTACGAGCAGTACTTC
.,.,TRBV10-1,TRBJ1-3,CASSESKTREFGNTIYF,TGCGCCAGCAGTGAGTCGAAAACCAGGGAATTTGGAAACACCATATATTTT
.,.,TRBV6-4,TRBJ2-3,CASSDGDSTDTQYF,TGTGCCAGCAGTGACGGAGACTCTACAGATACGCAGTATTTT
few,.,TRBV5-1,TRBJ1-5,CASSLGPGTGASNQPQHF,TGCGCCAGCAGCTTGGGCCCTGGAACGGGGGCCAGCAATCAGCCCCAGCATTTT
.,TRBD2,TRBV7-8,TRBJ2-1,CASSLVRFVGGSHEQFF,TGTGCCAGCAGCTTAGTCCGTTTCGTGGGAGGGAGCCATGAGCAGTTCTTC
.,.,TRBV9,TRBJ2-7,CASSVESDYEQYF,TGTGCCAGCAGCGTAGAATCAGACTACGAGCAGTACTTC
.,.,TRBV28,TRBJ1-1,CASRSGGLMNTEAFF,TGTGCCAGCAGATCGGGTGGGCTTATGAACACTGAAGCTTTCTTT
.,.,TRBV29-1,TRBJ1-2,CSGGGVYGYTF,TGCAGCGGGGGGGGTGTTTATGGCTACACCTTC
.,.,TRBV19,TRBJ1-1,CASSMPGGTEAFF,TGTGCCAGTAGTATGCCTGGTGGCACTGAAGCTTTCTTT
.,.,TRBV28,TRBJ2-7,CASSQLASRHEQYF,TGTGCCAGCAGCCAACTAGCTTCTAGGCACGAGCAGTACTTC
.,.,TRBV24-1,TRBJ2-5,CATTSNDRGFQETQYF,TGTGCCACCACCTCAAACGATCGGGGTTTCCAAGAGACCCAGTACTTC
few,TRBD2,TRBV7-9,TRBJ2-7,CASSLAGLAGYEQYF,TGTGCCAGCAGCTTAGCGGGACTAGCGGGCTACGAGCAGTACTTC
.,TRBD2,TRBV6-2/TRBV6-3,TRBJ2-7,CASSSEVAGPTF,TGTGCCAGCAGTTCCGAGGTAGCGGGACCTACCTTC
.,.,TRBV28,TRBJ1-2,CASSLQGVYGYTF,TGTGCCAGCAGTCTCCAAGGGGTTTATGGCTACACCTTC
.,.,TRBV28,TRBJ1-2,CALGARIGYGYTF,TGTGCCCTCGGTGCGCGGATAGGGTATGGCTACACCTTC
.,.,TRBV10-3,TRBJ2-5,CAIRLSPGETQYF,TGTGCCATCAGACTCTCCCCGGGGGAGACTCAGTACTTC
.,.,TRBV9,TRBJ1-5,CASSVGGDGNQPQHF,TGTGCCAGCAGCGTAGGAGGGGACGGGAATCAGCCCCAGCATTTT
.,TRBD2,TRBV5-5,TRBJ2-5,CASSPRGTSDETQYF,TGTGCCAGCAGCCCGCGAGGGACTAGCGACGAGACCCAGTACTTC
.,.,TRBV6-6,TRBJ2-1,CASTRLNEQFF,TGTGCCAGCACCCGACTCAATGAGCAGTTCTTC
.,.,TRBV4-3,TRBJ1-2,CASSQVGRVNYGYTF,TGCGCCAGCAGCCAAGTGGGCAGGGTCAACTATGGCTACACCTTC
.,.,TRBV11-2,TRBJ1-1,CASSLDQGTEAFF,TGTGCCAGCAGCTTAGATCAGGGCACTGAAGCTTTCTTT
.,TRBD1,TRBV3-1/TRBV3-2,TRBJ2-7,CASSPARQGEQYF,TGTGCCAGCAGCCCGGCCAGACAGGGCGAGCAGTACTTC
.,.,TRBV3-1/TRBV3-2,TRBJ1-1,CASSQDDRAEAFF,TGTGCCAGCAGCCAAGATGACAGAGCTGAAGCTTTCTTT
.,.,TRBV10-3,TRBJ2-1,CAIGKGGMDEQFF,TGTGCCATCGGGAAAGGGGGGATGGATGAGCAGTTCTTC
.,.,TRBV3-1/TRBV3-2,TRBJ2-1,CASSQDGVSYNEQFF,TGTGCCAGCAGCCAAGACGGGGTCTCCTACAATGAGCAGTTCTTC
.,TRBD1,TRBV2,TRBJ2-1,CASRGQGVNEQFF,TGTGCCAGCAGAGGACAGGGGGTAAATGAGCAGTTCTTC